This TCR beta chain was sequenced during a study of cytomegalovirus exposure and HLA in healthy donors. Study information: Early released data had tens of millions of unique TCRs, all coming from HLA-typed donors.

Researchers ran the PCR with 60 Vbeta and 13 Jbeta primers. Libraries were prepared by immunoSEQ multiplex PCR; TCRdb keeps only in-frame clonotypes and omits some of them. The sample has tens of thousands of clones, around 62% seen once; the top ten hold about 4.2%. V gave up 3 bases and J gave up 1 base, with 14 bases separating them. The length of the CDR3 is 16 residues. Germline V gene lookup returns CDR1 SGDLS and CDR2 YYNGEE. Notes on this clone: Its antigen is unknown.

Broader study findings: The records held CMV serostatus as the only immune exposure information. HLA allele associations emerged for under 20,000 TCR beta sequences in a later analysis, at 0.05 false discovery rate.

This sequence was found in a male donor in good health and CMV-seropositive. The sequencing sample was made of PBMCs. This chain connects TRBV9 to TRBJ2-1; possible D gene TRBD2, 6 bases. The CDR3 DNA is TGTGCCAGCAGCGCGTCCGGGACTGGATCCTACAATGAGCAGTTCTTC. Translation gives CASSASGTGSYNEQFF.